The sequence of this T cell receptor (beta chain) was determined in a study of OX40 agonist ivuxolimab in advanced cancers. Sequenced by immunoSEQ multiplex PCR; TCRdb stores in-frame clones only, minus some. Here the sample spans tens of thousands of clones, about nine tenths being singletons. In its sample, this clone was seen once. What it binds is unknown. Study results and limitations: The CD4+ and CD8+ T cells in the blood had expanded clonally by week 6 at 0.1 to 3.0 mg/kg.

V shed 0 bases and J shed 0 bases, with 12 bases lying between them. This CDR3 comprises 17 residues. Per the germline V gene, CDR1 is SEHNR and CDR2 is FQNEAQ (reference sequence). Sample: CD4+ or CD8+ T cells sorted from blood, taken in a trial of the OX40 agonist ivuxolimab. The rearrangement links TRBV7-9 to TRBJ2-1, with a possible D match to TRBD2 (5 bases). This clonotype originated in an adult with an advanced solid tumor such as melanoma, head and neck, liver or kidney cancer. The CDR3: CASSLAIVAGSYNEQFF. In DNA form, the CDR3 reads TGTGCCAGCAGCTTAGCCATCGTGGCGGGCTCCTACAATGAGCAGTTCTTC.